Below are 16 T cell receptor beta chains sequenced from a single sample in a study of T-cell reconstitution after alpha-beta-depleted transplantation in children. Using unique molecular identifiers, the investigators prepared the TCRbeta library. TCRdb re-analysed the PCR reads in MiXCR, keeping a single row per CDR3 protein. The repertoire holds 700,000 or so distinct CDR3 sequences, with around 14% as singletons. This specimen consisted of PBMCs, obtained before TCRalphabeta/CD19-depleted stem cell transplant. The receptors derive from a girl aged 2 to 10 with congenital amegakaryocytic thrombocytopenia, due to receive a stem cell transplant.

This chain joins TRBV9 and TRBJ2-1; no definite D call. V lost 4 bases and J lost 8, with 13 bases in between. The CDR3 length is 13 residues. Germline V gene lookup returns CDR1 SGDLS and CDR2 YYNGEE. The CDR3 nucleotides are TGTGCCAGCAGCCCCTCCGCTGGGGATGAGCAGTTCTTC. Its translation is CASSPSAGDEQFF. Variable domain in full (rest from reference TRBV9 and TRBJ2-1): DSGVTQTPKHLITATGQRVTLRCSPRSGDLSVYWYQQSLDQGLQFLIQYYNGEERAKGNILERFSAQQFPDLHSELNLSSLELGDSALYFCASSPSAGDEQFFGPGTRLTVL.

This clonotype was counted many times. This chain connects TRBV2 to TRBJ1-4, with TRBD1 matching over 10 bases. The V gene end was trimmed by 4 bases and the J gene end by 8 bases; junction bases not matched to a gene: 4. Per germline, CDR1 SNHLY and CDR2 FYNNEI. This CDR3 contains 14 residues. The CDR3 sequence is CASSGDRGSEKLFF. CDR3 nucleotides: TGTGCCAGCAGTGGGGACAGGGGCAGCGAAAAACTGTTTTTT.

This clonotype was seen a few times. The chain uses TRBV20-1 and TRBJ2-1; D is perhaps TRBD1 (6 bases). V was clipped by 5 bases and J by 4 bases, with 9 bases between them. Germline CDR1 DFQATT, CDR2 SNEGSKA (reference sequence). The CDR3 has 12 amino acids. CDR3 DNA: TGCAGTGCTTGGACAGTTTACAATGAGCAGTTCTTC. The encoded protein is CSAWTVYNEQFF.

Many counts were recorded for this clonotype. The V gene is TRBV28, the J gene TRBJ2-5; D is perhaps TRBD2 (6 bases). V was trimmed by 2 bases and J by 4 bases, leaving 11 bases between them. Germline assignment: CDR1 MDHEN and CDR2 SYDVKM. This CDR3 spans 14 amino acids. The CDR3: CASSLMEGRETQYF. In nucleotides, the CDR3 is TGTGCCAGCAGTTTAATGGAGGGTAGAGAGACCCAGTACTTC.

This clonotype was counted many times. The J gene is TRBJ2-4, the V gene TRBV12-3 or TRBV12-4; D call uncertain. V was clipped by 2 bases and J by 3 bases, with 14 bases between them. The CDR3 is 16 residues long. The CDR3 is CASSLYVGYGKNIQYF. The DNA of the CDR3 is TGTGCCAGCAGTTTATATGTGGGATATGGCAAAAACATTCAGTACTTC.

This clonotype occurred many times. The J gene is TRBJ1-5, the V gene TRBV10-2, with D possibly TRBD1 on 5 matching bases. V dropped 6 bases and J dropped 5 bases, with 11 bases sitting between them. Germline CDR1 and CDR2: WSHSY and SAAADI. The CDR3 has 13 residues. CDR3 protein: CASRNRGDQPQHF. DNA of the CDR3: TGCGCCAGCAGAAATCGAGGGGATCAGCCCCAGCATTTT.

In its sample, this clonotype was seen many times. CDR3 nucleotide sequence: TGCAGCGTTGATTTCTCAGTCTACAATGAGCAGTTCTTC. It codes for CSVDFSVYNEQFF. This chain uses TRBV29-1 with TRBJ2-1; D is unresolved. The length of the CDR3 is 13 residues. V was trimmed by 3 bases and J by 3 bases, leaving 9 bases between them. Germline V lookup: CDR1 SQVTM, CDR2 ANQGSEA.

This clonotype occurred a few times. The chain has TRBV2 and TRBJ2-7; 10 bases are shared with TRBD1. The CDR3 is 15 residues long. Trimming took 6 bases from V and 6 from J; bases not matched to a gene: 11. Germline V gives CDR1 SNHLY, CDR2 FYNNEI. In nucleotides, the CDR3 is TGTGCCAGCAGGGGACTTGGGACAGGGGTCTTCGAGCAGTACTTC. Protein product: CASRGLGTGVFEQYF.

V and J are TRBV18 and TRBJ2-3; 7 bases match TRBD1. The germline V gene encodes CDR1 KGHSH and CDR2 LQKENI. After removal of 3 bases from V and 1 base from J, the junction contained 4 bases not matched to a gene. The CDR3 runs to 15 residues. In DNA, the CDR3 is TGTGCCAGCTCACCCGGACAGGACCGCACAGATACGCAGTATTTT. Amino acid sequence: CASSPGQDRTDTQYF.

The genes are TRBV12-3 or TRBV12-4 and TRBJ1-2; the D is unclear. The CDR3 consists of 13 residues. V dropped 3 bases and J dropped 6 bases, with 11 bases sitting between them. CDR3 amino acids: CASSFKMGDGYTF. The CDR3 DNA reads TGTGCCAGCAGTTTTAAGATGGGTGATGGCTACACCTTC.

This clonotype was counted many times. The chain combines TRBV20-1 with TRBJ2-7; D not certain. Germline V gene data show CDR1 as DFQATT and CDR2 as SNEGSKA (reference sequence). V was shortened by 3 bases and J by 4 bases, with 13 bases between the two germline ends. CDR3 size: 13 residues. The CDR3 DNA is TGCAGTGCTAGTAGCACTCCCCTTTACGAGCAGTACTTC. Its protein product is CSASSTPLYEQYF.

The chain couples TRBV20-1 to TRBJ1-5; tentative D call: TRBD1 (5 bases). Germline CDR1 reads DFQATT; CDR2 reads SNEGSKA (reference sequence). The CDR3 has 14 amino acids. Trimming cost V 6 bases and J 2 bases, with 14 bases left between them. CDR3 DNA sequence: TGCAGTGCCCGAGGGGAGGGCGGCAATCAGCCCCAGCATTTT. It codes for CSARGEGGNQPQHF.

This sequence joins TRBV28 and TRBJ2-1; no firm D call. Trimming took 1 base from V and 7 from J, leaving 11 bases between them. CDR3 length equals 14 residues. The germline V gene encodes CDR1 MDHEN and CDR2 SYDVKM. CDR3 region: CASSLLTSLNEQFF. Here the CDR3 DNA reads TGTGCCAGCAGTTTATTGACAAGTTTAAATGAGCAGTTCTTC.

This clonotype was counted at least ten times. This chain joins TRBV20-1 and TRBJ2-7, with 9 bases lining up with TRBD2. CDR3 length: 18 residues. Germline V gives CDR1 DFQATT, CDR2 SNEGSKA (reference sequence). Germline trimming cut 0 bases from V and 4 bases from J; bases unmatched to any gene: 16. The CDR3 bases are TGCAGTGCTAGAGATCGTTCCGGGCTAGCGGGGCCCCCTTACGAGCAGTACTTC. Translated: CSARDRSGLAGPPYEQYF.

At least ten counts were recorded for this clonotype. This chain links TRBV20-1 with TRBJ1-6; D uncertain. V dropped 0 bases and J dropped 3 bases, with 12 bases sitting between them. CDR3 size: 16 residues. Germline V gene lookup returns CDR1 DFQATT and CDR2 SNEGSKA (reference sequence). The CDR3 loop is CSARDFVGNYNSPLHF. The CDR3 nucleotides are TGCAGTGCTAGAGATTTTGTTGGGAACTATAATTCACCCCTCCACTTT.

This clonotype was seen a handful of times. V usage is TRBV29-1 and J usage is TRBJ2-4; perhaps D is TRBD1 or TRBD2 (5 bases each). This CDR3 spans 19 amino acids. V was pared by 2 bases and J by 0 bases, with 23 bases between. Germline V gives CDR1 SQVTM, CDR2 ANQGSEA. The chain's CDR3 is CSVESPGTPEGIAKNIQYF. The CDR3 nucleotides read TGCAGCGTTGAATCCCCGGGGACCCCTGAGGGGATAGCCAAAAACATTCAGTACTTC.